This T cell receptor (beta chain) was recovered during a study of cytomegalovirus exposure and HLA in healthy donors. On the study more broadly: Earlier findings included 117 million unique TCR beta sequences obtained from some 180 million T cells.

Note on this clone: Its antigen is not identified.

Whole-study results and caveats: The investigators catalogued 150 to 200 TCR beta chains as cytomegalovirus-associated.

PCR employed 60 Vbeta and 13 Jbeta primers. As handled by the study authors: An analysis that came later counted 80 million or so unique TCR beta chains, approximately 10 million shared. TCRdb keeps only in-frame clones here, not all; method: immunoSEQ multiplex PCR. The V and J calls and clone size were taken over from that table, and D and trimming were inferred from the DNA. The sample holds about 130,000 clones, roughly three quarters seen once. The sequence derives from a young man in good health and CMV-seronegative. The specimen was PBMCs.

The CDR3 is CASSTNGGGNEKLFF. The CDR3, as DNA: TGTGCCAGCAGCACAAACGGGGGGGGTAATGAAAAACTGTTTTTT. This sequence joins TRBV7-6 and TRBJ1-4, with a weak D call TRBD1 (5 bases). Germline V gene data show CDR1 as SGHVS and CDR2 as FNYEAQ. V gave up 5 bases and J gave up 4 bases, with 14 bases separating them. CDR3 length equals 15 residues.